The 7 T cell receptor beta chains below come from one sample, sequenced in a study of spatial heterogeneity in lung cancer. MiXCR was run by TCRdb on the 5' RACE reads, yielding one entry per CDR3 protein. The table includes roughly 70,000 distinct CDR3 sequences, 8% to 9.5% detected once. Described time point: blood at routine non-recurrence follow-up after resection. Specimen: PBMCs, collected at follow-up. The receptors derive from a female donor with early-stage non-small cell lung cancer.

This clonotype was counted between two and nine times. The rearrangement uses TRBV3-1 and TRBJ1-3, with 8 bases that match TRBD1. The CDR3 sequence is 15 residues long. The ends lost 7 bases at V and 0 bases at J; junction bases unmatched: 5. CDR1 is LGHDT, CDR2 YNNKEL, per germline (reference sequence). CDR3 coding DNA: TGTGCCAGCAAGGAGGACAGGGACTCTGGAAACACCATATATTTT. Amino acids: CASKEDRDSGNTIYF.

The sample holds many counts of this clonotype. The rearrangement uses TRBV5-1 and TRBJ2-1; unclear D gene. The V end lost 0 bases, the J end lost 5 bases, and 9 bases lay between the germline ends. CDR3 length: 14 residues. Per the germline V gene, CDR1 is SGHRS and CDR2 is YFSETQ. Here the CDR3 reads CASSLVLSDNEQFF. In nucleotides, the CDR3 is TGCGCCAGCAGCTTGGTCCTATCTGACAATGAGCAGTTCTTC.

At least ten counts were recorded for this clonotype. This chain links TRBV10-3 with TRBJ1-3; unclear D gene. The CDR3 totals 15 residues. Trimming shortened V by 10 bases and J by 6 bases, and 22 bases separated the two germline ends. Germline V gives CDR1 ENHRY, CDR2 SYGVKD. In nucleotides, the CDR3 is TGTGCCACCCACCCTGGACTCGAAGGTGAAAACACCATATATTTT. Translating it yields CATHPGLEGENTIYF.

In its sample, this clonotype was seen many times. The rearrangement uses TRBV28 and TRBJ2-7; 13 bases agree with TRBD2. Germline V lookup: CDR1 MDHEN, CDR2 SYDVKM. This CDR3 is built from 15 residues. Trimming at V came to 6 bases and at J to 0 bases, leaving 2 bases not matched to a gene. The DNA for the CDR3 is TGTGCCAGCAGAACTAGCGGGAGGGCCTCCTACGAGCAGTACTTC. Amino acids: CASRTSGRASYEQYF.

V and J are TRBV5-1 and TRBJ2-7; TRBD2 aligns across 10 bases. J was trimmed by 3 bases and V by 4 bases; bases with no gene match: 16. Germline loops: CDR1 SGHRS, CDR2 YFSETQ. The CDR3 totals 18 residues. The CDR3 reads CASSGRLAGFERGYEQYF. Here the CDR3 DNA reads TGCGCCAGCAGCGGTCGACTAGCGGGTTTCGAGAGGGGCTACGAGCAGTACTTC. Filled out from reference TRBV5-1 and TRBJ2-7, the complete variable domain reads KAGVTQTPRYLIKTRGQQVTLSCSPISGHRSVSWYQQTPGQGLQFLFEYFSETQRNKGNFPGRFSGRQFSNSRSEMNVSTLELGDSALYLCASSGRLAGFERGYEQYFGPGTRLTVT.

The V call is TRBV27, the J call TRBJ1-1; D possibly corresponds to TRBD1 (6 bases). From germline, CDR1 is MNHEY and CDR2 SMNVEV (reference sequence). The CDR3 consists of 14 residues. V dropped 4 bases and J dropped 5 bases, with 14 bases sitting between them. CDR3 nucleotides: TGTGCCAGCAGTTGGGGGGGGGCCGGGACTGAAGCTTTCTTT. Translating gives CASSWGGAGTEAFF.

The chain joins TRBV6-5 to TRBJ1-1; D unclear. The CDR3 has 15 residues. Per germline, CDR1 MNHEY and CDR2 SVGAGI. The V and J ends lost 0 bases and 0 bases respectively, with 8 bases between them. The CDR3 sequence: CASSYSRRLNTEAFF. The CDR3 coding sequence is TGTGCCAGCAGTTACTCTCGGAGGTTGAACACTGAAGCTTTCTTT.